Each of the 5 T cell receptor beta chains below was sequenced from the same sample in a study of CD8+ T cells in alopecia areata. Following RNA extraction, reverse transcription yielded cDNA that acted as the sequencing template. Produced via immunoSEQ multiplex PCR; TCRdb's table is partial and in-frame only. The data hold roughly 100,000 clones, with approximately 52% observed a single time. The sequencing input was CD4+ T cells sorted from blood. All receptors derive from a human donor in good health.

This chain uses TRBV2 with TRBJ2-7; D might be TRBD2 (5 bases). The CDR3 totals 15 residues. V gave up 3 bases and J gave up 2 bases, with 14 bases separating them. Per germline, CDR1 SNHLY and CDR2 FYNNEI. The CDR3, as DNA: TGTGCCAGCAGTGAGAATATGCGGGCCACCTACGAGCAGTACTTC. It translates to CASSENMRATYEQYF.

This clone was recorded only once. The rearrangement links TRBV6-1 to TRBJ2-7; D perhaps matches TRBD2 (6 bases). The germline V gene has CDR1 MNHNS and CDR2 SASEGT. Trimming took off 7 bases at V and 3 bases at J, with 19 bases between the two ends. CDR3 length: 15 residues. As DNA, the CDR3 is TGTGCCAGCAAGCTGACACCGACCGGGAGCTACGAGCAGTACTTC. Translating it yields CASKLTPTGSYEQYF.

This chain joins TRBV6-5 and TRBJ2-7; perhaps TRBD2 as D (6 bases). Germline V lookup: CDR1 MNHEY, CDR2 SVGAGI. The CDR3 length is 15 residues. V was pared by 8 bases and J by 6 bases, with 23 bases between. CDR3 residues: CASAPFGGTFGEQYF. The CDR3 coding sequence is TGTGCCAGCGCACCATTCGGGGGTACCTTTGGCGAGCAGTACTTC.

This chain uses TRBV29-1 with TRBJ2-3, with D maybe TRBD1 (6 bases). Trimming removed 6 bases from V and 1 base from J, with 17 bases in between. Germline V gives CDR1 SQVTM, CDR2 ANQGSEA. There are 15 residues in the CDR3. The CDR3 reads CSVGFVGARTDTQYF. CDR3 nucleotides: TGCAGCGTAGGGTTTGTGGGGGCCCGCACAGATACGCAGTATTTT.

V and J are TRBV27 and TRBJ2-2; either TRBD1 or TRBD2 may supply D (5 bases each). Germline V lookup: CDR1 MNHEY, CDR2 SMNVEV (reference sequence). The length of the CDR3 is 16 residues. Trimming left V 7 bases short and J 8 bases short, with 23 bases between. CDR3 in amino acids: CASNLPGTIREGELFF. In DNA form, the CDR3 reads TGTGCCAGCAACCTTCCCGGGACCATTAGAGAGGGGGAGCTGTTTTTT.